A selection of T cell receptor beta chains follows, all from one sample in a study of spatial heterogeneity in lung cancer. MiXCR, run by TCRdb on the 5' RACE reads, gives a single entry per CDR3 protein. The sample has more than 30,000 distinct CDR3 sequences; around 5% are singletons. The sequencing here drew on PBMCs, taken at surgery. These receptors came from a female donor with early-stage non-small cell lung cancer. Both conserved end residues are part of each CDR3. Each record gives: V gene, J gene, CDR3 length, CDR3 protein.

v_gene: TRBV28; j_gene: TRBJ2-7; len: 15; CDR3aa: CASSLSPGTHREQYF
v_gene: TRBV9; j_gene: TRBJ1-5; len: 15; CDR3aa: CASSYRGMRNQPQHF
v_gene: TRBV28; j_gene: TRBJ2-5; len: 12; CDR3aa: CASSWTQETQYF
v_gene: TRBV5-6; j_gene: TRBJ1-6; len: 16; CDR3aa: CASSPRMGLGNSPLHF
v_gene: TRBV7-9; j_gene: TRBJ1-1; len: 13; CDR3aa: CASSFDSNTEAFF
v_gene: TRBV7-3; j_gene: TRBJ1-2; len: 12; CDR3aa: CASSATGSSYTF
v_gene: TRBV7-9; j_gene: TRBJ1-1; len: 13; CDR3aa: CASRSPGHPEAFF
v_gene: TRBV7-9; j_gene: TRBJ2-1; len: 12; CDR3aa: CASSFGQDGQFF
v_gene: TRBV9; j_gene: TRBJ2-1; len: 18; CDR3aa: CASSVAAGAFSSYNEQFF
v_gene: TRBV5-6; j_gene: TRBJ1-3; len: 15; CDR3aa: CASSLLDGSGNTIYF
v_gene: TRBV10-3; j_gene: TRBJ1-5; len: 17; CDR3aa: CAISLIGQVLSNQPQHF
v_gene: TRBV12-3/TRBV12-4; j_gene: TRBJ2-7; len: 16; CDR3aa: CASSFWRDSPTYEQYF
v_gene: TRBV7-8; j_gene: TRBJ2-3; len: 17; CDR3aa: CASSLRTSGGGTDTQYF
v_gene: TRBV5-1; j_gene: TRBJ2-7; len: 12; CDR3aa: CASSGGGYEQYF
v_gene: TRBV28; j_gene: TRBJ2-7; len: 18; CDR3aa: CASEPVGLAGASSYEQYF
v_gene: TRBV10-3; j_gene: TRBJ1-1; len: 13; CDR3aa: CAISADTLGGAFF
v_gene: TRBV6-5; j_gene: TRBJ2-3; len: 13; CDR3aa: CASRDGIYDTQYF
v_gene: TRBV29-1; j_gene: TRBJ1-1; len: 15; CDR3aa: CSVADRLSSNTEAFF
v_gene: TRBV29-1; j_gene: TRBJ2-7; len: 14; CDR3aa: CSVEGWGAPYEQYF
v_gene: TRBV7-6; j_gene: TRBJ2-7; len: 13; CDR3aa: CASSVGPNYEQYF
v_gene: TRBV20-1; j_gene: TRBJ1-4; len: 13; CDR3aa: CSARQGDYEKLFF
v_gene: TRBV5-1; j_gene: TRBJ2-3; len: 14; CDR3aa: CASSLDHAFDTQYF
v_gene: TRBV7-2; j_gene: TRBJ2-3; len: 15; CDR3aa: CASSPRTSGRDTQYF
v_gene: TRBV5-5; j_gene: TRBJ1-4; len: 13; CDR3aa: CASSLVGPEKLFF
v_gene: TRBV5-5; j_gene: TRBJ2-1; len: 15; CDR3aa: CASSLEGEGYNEQFF
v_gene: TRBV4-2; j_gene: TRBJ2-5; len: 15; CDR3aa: CASSRTSGTQETQYF